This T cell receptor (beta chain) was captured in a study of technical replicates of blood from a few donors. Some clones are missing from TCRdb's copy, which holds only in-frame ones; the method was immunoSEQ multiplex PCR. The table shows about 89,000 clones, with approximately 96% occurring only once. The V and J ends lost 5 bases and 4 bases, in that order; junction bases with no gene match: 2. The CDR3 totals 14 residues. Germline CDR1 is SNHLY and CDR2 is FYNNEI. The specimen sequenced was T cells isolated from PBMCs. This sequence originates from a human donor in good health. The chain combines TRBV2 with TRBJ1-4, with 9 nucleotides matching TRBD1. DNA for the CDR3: TGTGCCAGCAGTAAGGACAGGGGTAATGAAAAACTGTTTTTT. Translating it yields CASSKDRGNEKLFF.